Listed below are T cell receptor beta chains from one sample, sequenced in a study of CXCR3-negative and CXCR3-positive naive CD8 T cells. TCRdb reanalyzed the 5' RACE reads, giving one entry per CDR3 protein sequence and no DNA. This repertoire includes 75,000 to 90,000 distinct CDR3 sequences. The specimen was naive CXCR3+ CD8+ T cells from blood. These receptor sequences come from a human donor in good health. Some clones in this sample may be carry-over from other donors' samples. Both conserved end residues are part of each CDR3. Fields, in order: J gene, V gene, CDR3 protein.

TRBJ2-1,TRBV4-2,CASSQAQGVYNEQFF
TRBJ2-5,TRBV29-1,CSASTPYQETQYF
TRBJ2-3,TRBV5-4,CASSLDRLDTQYF
TRBJ1-5,TRBV5-1,CASSLRGPPDQPQHF
TRBJ1-1,TRBV10-1,CASNHIQGSPGTEAFF
TRBJ2-1,TRBV6-5,CASSYSAQSSYNEQFF
TRBJ2-1,TRBV9,CASSPRQGSQFF
TRBJ1-2,TRBV4-3,CASSQGTGGAVGYTF
TRBJ1-6,TRBV7-9,CASSHNNSPLHF
TRBJ2-7,TRBV13,CASSPWAYEQYF
TRBJ2-1,TRBV3-1,CASSRSDAGGLYEQFF
TRBJ1-1,TRBV20-1,CSARQGDTEAFF
TRBJ2-5,TRBV6-6,CASSQTITGGGETQYF
TRBJ2-7,TRBV28,CASSLFQGFKHEQYF
TRBJ2-7,TRBV5-1,CASSRGTGEVDEQYF
TRBJ1-1,TRBV5-6,CASSFFGSMNTEAFF
TRBJ2-7,TRBV27,CASSDRISYEQYF
TRBJ2-1,TRBV20-1,CSAPREGDYNEQFF
TRBJ1-5,TRBV28,CASSREGWGNINQPQHF
TRBJ2-1,TRBV2,CASSEALRVGDEQFF
TRBJ2-5,TRBV12-3/TRBV12-4,CASSRTSGRETQYF
TRBJ1-2,TRBV6-6,CASSYIGGGAYGYTF
TRBJ2-7,TRBV7-9,CASIKPGERAYEQYF
TRBJ1-1,TRBV28,CASSLGREHSLTEAFF
TRBJ2-7,TRBV15,CATSSGTGRNYYEQYF
TRBJ2-5,TRBV7-2,CASSRLGLETQYF
TRBJ1-1,TRBV19,CASSVRGQGITEAFF
TRBJ2-7,TRBV4-1,CASSQVSGAGYEQYF
TRBJ1-4,TRBV5-5,CASSAEFWGNEKLFF
TRBJ2-7,TRBV7-3,CASSPTDAYEQYF
TRBJ2-1,TRBV7-6,CASSLGAARAEQFF